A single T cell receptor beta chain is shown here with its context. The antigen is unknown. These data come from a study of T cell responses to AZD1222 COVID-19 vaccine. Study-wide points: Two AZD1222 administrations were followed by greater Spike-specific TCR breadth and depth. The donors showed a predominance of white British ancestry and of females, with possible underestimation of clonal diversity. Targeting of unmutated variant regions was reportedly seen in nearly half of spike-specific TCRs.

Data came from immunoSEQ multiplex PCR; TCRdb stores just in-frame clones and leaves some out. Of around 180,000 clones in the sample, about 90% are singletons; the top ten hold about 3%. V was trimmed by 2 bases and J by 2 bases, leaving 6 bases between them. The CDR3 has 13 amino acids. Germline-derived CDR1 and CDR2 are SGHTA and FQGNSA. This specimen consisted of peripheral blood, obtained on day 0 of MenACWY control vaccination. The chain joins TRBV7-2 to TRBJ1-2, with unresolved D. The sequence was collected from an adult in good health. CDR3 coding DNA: TGTGCCAGCAGCTTACCTAAAAACTATGGCTACACCTTC. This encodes CASSLPKNYGYTF.